Listed here are 20 T cell receptor beta chains from one sample, sequenced in a study of T cell repertoires in cytomegalovirus infection. Their target antigens are unknown. TCRdb independently ran MiXCR on the reads; one entry per CDR3 protein. This table has 110,000 or so distinct CDR3 sequences, about 30% appearing once. This specimen consisted of CD8+ T cells from cultured PBMCs, obtained from culture after CMV antigen stimulation. The receptors shown here come from a human donor in good health (CMV status not recorded). Some clones in this sample may be carry-over from other donors' samples.

As to this clonotype: Germline and junction disagree at one end, which may indicate a read error. V gene TRBV19 combines with J gene TRBJ1-5; possible D gene TRBD1, 6 bases. Per the germline V gene, CDR1 is LNHDA and CDR2 is SQIVND (reference sequence). The CDR3 totals 17 residues. The CDR3 DNA reads TGTGCCAGTAGTATAGTTATCGGAGGGGGGCTCGGGCAGCCCCAGCATTTC. Its translation: CASSIVIGGGLGQPQHF. Using reference TRBV19 and TRBJ1-5 for the parts outside the CDR3, the full variable domain is DGGITQSPKYLFRKEGQNVTLSCEQNLNHDAMYWYRQDPGQGLRLIYYSQIVNDFQKGDIAEGYSVSREKKESFPLTVTSAQKNPTAFYLCASSIVIGGGLGQPQHFGDGTRLSIL.

This clonotype showed up just a few times. V gene TRBV2 combines with J gene TRBJ2-1; possible D gene TRBD1, 6 bases. Germline-derived CDR1 and CDR2 are SNHLY and FYNNEI. The CDR3 sequence is 13 residues long. V dropped 6 bases and J dropped 6 bases, with 12 bases sitting between them. The DNA for the CDR3 is TGTGCCAGCAGCCCCGGACAGTCCAATGAGCAGTTCTTC. Residues: CASSPGQSNEQFF.

This clonotype was detected once. The J gene is TRBJ2-3, the V gene TRBV6-1, with D unclear. The germline V and J ends were trimmed by 5 bases and 7 bases, with 10 bases remaining between them. The germline CDR1 and CDR2 sequences are MNHNS and SASEGT. There are 12 residues in the CDR3. The CDR3 DNA reads TGTGCCAGCAGTCCGAAGGGCTATACGCAGTATTTT. Translated: CASSPKGYTQYF.

The V call is TRBV25-1, the J call TRBJ2-7, with a possible D match to TRBD2 (6 bases). The germline CDR1 and CDR2 sequences are MGHDK and SYGVNS. Trimming shortened V by 2 bases and J by 4 bases, and 12 bases separated the two germline ends. This CDR3 comprises 14 residues. For the CDR3, the DNA is TGTGCCAGCAGTGAAGGGACCGGGGGTTACGAGCAGTACTTC. It encodes CASSEGTGGYEQYF.

This clonotype was seen only a few times. The rearrangement uses TRBV12-3 or TRBV12-4 and TRBJ1-2; D is unresolved. The V gene lost 10 bases and the J gene lost 4 bases, with 16 bases spanning the gap. CDR3 length equals 13 residues. CDR3 amino acids: CATSSIWGYGYTF. DNA of the CDR3: TGTGCCACTTCGTCGATTTGGGGCTATGGCTACACCTTC.

In its sample, this clonotype was seen once. The V and J genes are TRBV7-6 and TRBJ2-7; D is unresolved. Deletions cut 3 bases from V and 0 bases from J, with 15 bases between. The CDR3 length is 16 residues. Per the germline V gene, CDR1 is SGHVS and CDR2 is FNYEAQ. The CDR3 DNA is TGTGCCAGCAGCTTGTTAACCGACGGATACTCCTACGAGCAGTACTTC. Translated: CASSLLTDGYSYEQYF.

This clonotype was seen a few times. This sequence joins TRBV28 and TRBJ2-5, with TRBD2 identical over 8 bases. Per germline, CDR1 MDHEN and CDR2 SYDVKM. V was clipped by 2 bases and J by 1 base; unmatched bases: 9. The CDR3 consists of 17 residues. The CDR3 loop is CASSLGGSGGIQETQYF. The CDR3 DNA sequence: TGTGCCAGCAGTTTAGGGGGGAGCGGGGGCATCCAAGAGACCCAGTACTTC.

V usage is TRBV11-1 and J usage is TRBJ2-7; 7 nucleotides line up with TRBD2. Trimming took 5 bases from V and 0 from J; bases not matched to a gene: 13. The V gene's germline CDR1 is SGHAT and CDR2 FQDESV (reference sequence). CDR3 length: 17 amino acids. As DNA, the CDR3 is TGTGCCAGCAGCAGCGCCCCGCGGGGGAAACACTCCTACGAGCAGTACTTC. It specifies CASSSAPRGKHSYEQYF.

The chain employs TRBV7-8 and TRBJ1-1; 7 bases align to TRBD1. The trim removed 3 bases at V and 1 base at J, leaving 5 bases unmatched. This CDR3 contains 15 residues. Germline lookup yields CDR1 SGHVS and CDR2 FQNEAQ. The CDR3 protein is CASSLMGQPNTEAFF. The CDR3, as DNA: TGTGCCAGCAGCTTGATGGGACAGCCGAACACTGAAGCTTTCTTT.

J is TRBJ1-1 and V is TRBV27; 9 bases are a match to TRBD1. Germline V CDR1 and CDR2: MNHEY, SMNVEV (reference sequence). The CDR3 runs to 14 residues. V lost 3 bases to trimming and J lost 4 bases; unmatched junction nucleotides: 3. Here the CDR3 DNA reads TGTGCCAGCAGTTTTACAGGGGGCTTCACTGAAGCTTTCTTT. Amino acids: CASSFTGGFTEAFF.

Ten or more counts support this clonotype. This chain uses TRBV7-9 with TRBJ2-2, with D tentatively TRBD2 (5 bases). Trimming cost V 3 bases and J 1 base, with 6 bases left between them. CDR3 size: 14 residues. Germline values: CDR1 SEHNR, CDR2 FQNEAQ (reference sequence). The CDR3 is CASSFAGNTGELFF. In DNA form, the CDR3 reads TGTGCCAGCAGCTTTGCGGGGAACACCGGGGAGCTGTTTTTT.

Only a few counts were recorded for this clonotype. J is TRBJ2-5 and V is TRBV12-3 or TRBV12-4; a weak D match, TRBD1 (6 bases). There are 17 residues in the CDR3. V was trimmed by 3 bases and J by 2 bases, leaving 19 bases between them. The CDR3 loop reads CASSLGAPGGAQETQYF. In DNA form, the CDR3 reads TGTGCCAGCAGTTTGGGGGCCCCTGGGGGAGCTCAAGAGACCCAGTACTTC.

This clonotype was seen a handful of times. The V call is TRBV2, the J call TRBJ1-6, with D unclear. Trimming removed 6 bases at V and 3 bases at J, with 15 bases between. The CDR3 has 16 amino acids. The germline V gene encodes CDR1 SNHLY and CDR2 FYNNEI. In DNA form, the CDR3 reads TGTGCCAGCAGCCCTACAGTGAAAGGCTATAATTCACCCCTCCACTTT. Its translation: CASSPTVKGYNSPLHF.

The chain couples TRBV3-1 to TRBJ2-6, with D perhaps given as TRBD1 or TRBD2 (5 bases each). This CDR3 spans 17 amino acids. Germline CDR1 reads LGHDT; CDR2 reads YNNKEL (reference sequence). The V end was cut by 4 bases, the J end by 0 bases, with 13 bases between. In DNA, the CDR3 is TGTGCCAGCAGCCCGGGGCAGAGGGGCTCTGGGGCCAACGTCCTGACTTTC. Amino acid sequence: CASSPGQRGSGANVLTF.

This clonotype showed up just a few times. The chain employs TRBV19 and TRBJ1-1; a possible D gene is TRBD1 (6 bases). The V end was cut by 3 bases, the J end by 7 bases, with 12 bases between. CDR1 and CDR2 from the germline V gene are LNHDA and SQIVND (reference sequence). The CDR3 sequence is 13 residues long. Here the CDR3 DNA reads TGTGCCAGTAGTATCATTCCGACAGGTGAAGCTTTCTTT. Translation gives CASSIIPTGEAFF.

V gene TRBV7-9 combines with J gene TRBJ1-6, with TRBD1 matching over 9 bases. The germline V gene encodes CDR1 SEHNR and CDR2 FQNEAQ (reference sequence). With 5 bases clipped from V and 7 bases from J, the junction kept 3 bases outside the gene matches. The CDR3 is made up of 14 amino acids. CDR3: CASSTGQGNSPLHF. The CDR3 nucleotides are TGTGCCAGCAGCACCGGACAGGGGAATTCACCCCTCCACTTT.

This clonotype was counted ten times or more. The chain uses TRBV12-3 or TRBV12-4 and TRBJ2-1; the D gene is possibly TRBD1 (5 bases). Trimming shortened V by 6 bases and J by 9 bases, and 18 bases separated the two germline ends. The CDR3 consists of 14 residues. The CDR3 here is CASSRTPDISEQFF. The CDR3 DNA is TGTGCCAGCAGCCGAACCCCGGACATCTCTGAGCAGTTCTTC.

This chain connects TRBV27 to TRBJ2-3; 8 bases map to TRBD2. J gave up 1 base and V 2 bases, and 8 bases lay outside the gene matches. The germline V gene has CDR1 MNHEY and CDR2 SMNVEV (reference sequence). There are 17 residues in the CDR3. Written as DNA, the CDR3 is TGTGCCAGCAGTTTAACCTTCCCGGGGGGGGGCACAGATACGCAGTATTTT. This codes for CASSLTFPGGGTDTQYF.

This clonotype was detected many times. The CDR3 DNA reads TGTGCCAGCAGCACAGGGACGGTCTACGAGCAGTACTTC. This encodes CASSTGTVYEQYF. The chain carries TRBV7-2 and TRBJ2-7, with a possible D match to TRBD1 (6 bases). The CDR3 spans 13 residues. The germline V gene has CDR1 SGHTA and CDR2 FQGNSA. Trimming left V 5 bases short and J 3 bases short, with 11 bases between.

The chain uses TRBV28 and TRBJ2-7; D may correspond to TRBD1 or TRBD2 (5 bases each). Per the germline V gene, CDR1 is MDHEN and CDR2 is SYDVKM. The CDR3 is 15 residues long. Between the trimmed V and J ends, which lost 6 bases and 4 bases, there was a span of 19 bases. The CDR3 reads CASSPLGEKDYEQYF. The CDR3 DNA reads TGTGCCAGCAGCCCGCTGGGGGAGAAAGATTACGAGCAGTACTTC. Together with reference TRBV28 and TRBJ2-7, the CDR3 gives the full variable domain: DVKVTQSSRYLVKRTGEKVFLECVQDMDHENMFWYRQDPGLGLRLIYFSYDVKMKEKGDIPEGYSVSREKKERFSLILESASTNQTSMYLCASSPLGEKDYEQYFGPGTRLTVT.